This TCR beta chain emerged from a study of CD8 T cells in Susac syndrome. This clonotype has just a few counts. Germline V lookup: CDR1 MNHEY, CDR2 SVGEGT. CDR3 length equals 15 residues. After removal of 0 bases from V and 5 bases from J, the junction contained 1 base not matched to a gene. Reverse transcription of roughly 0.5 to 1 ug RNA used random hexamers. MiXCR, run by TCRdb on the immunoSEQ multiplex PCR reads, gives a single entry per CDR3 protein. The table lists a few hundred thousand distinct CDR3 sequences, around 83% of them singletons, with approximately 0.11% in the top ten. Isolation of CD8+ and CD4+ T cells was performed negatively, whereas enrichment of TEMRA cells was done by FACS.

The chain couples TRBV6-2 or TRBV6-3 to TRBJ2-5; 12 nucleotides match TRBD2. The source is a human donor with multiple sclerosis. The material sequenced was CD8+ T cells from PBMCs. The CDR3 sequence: CASSYSGLAGETQYF. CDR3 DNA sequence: TGTGCCAGCAGTTACTCGGGACTAGCGGGCGAGACCCAGTACTTC.